Below, one T cell receptor beta chain is given with its context. Method: immunoSEQ multiplex PCR; TCRdb's copy keeps in-frame clones and lacks some. The repertoire consists of 2 million to 2.5 million clones, with roughly 90% occurring once and the leading ten covering 0.37%. Adult Caucasians living in Nashville, Tennessee made up all of the donors. A CD45RA-negative memory subset and a CD45RA+ naive subset were separated from the CD4+ cells. This record comes from a study of shared clonotypes between healthy human individuals. The CDR3 covers 13 residues. Trimming removed 2 bases at V and 7 bases at J, with 12 bases between. From germline, CDR1 is SGHRS and CDR2 YFSETQ.

This chain uses TRBV5-1 with TRBJ1-1; weak D call: TRBD1 (5 bases). This receptor was obtained from a young man in good health. Some clones in this sample may be carry-over from other donors' samples. The material sequenced was naive CD4+ T cells from PBMCs. Indicated subset: CD45RA+ positively selected. CDR3: CASSLGARSEAFF. CDR3 in DNA: TGCGCCAGCAGCTTAGGGGCACGGAGTGAAGCTTTCTTT. Using reference TRBV5-1 and TRBJ1-1 for the parts outside the CDR3, the full variable domain is KAGVTQTPRYLIKTRGQQVTLSCSPISGHRSVSWYQQTPGQGLQFLFEYFSETQRNKGNFPGRFSGRQFSNSRSEMNVSTLELGDSALYLCASSLGARSEAFFGQGTRLTVV.